This T cell receptor (beta chain) was identified during a study of T cell repertoires in cytomegalovirus infection. There are 18 residues in the CDR3. The V gene's germline CDR1 is MNHEY and CDR2 SVGEGT. The ends lost 0 bases at V and 4 bases at J; junction bases unmatched: 12. One entry per CDR3 protein results from TCRdb running MiXCR on the reads. The table records hundreds of thousands of distinct CDR3 sequences, 15% to 20% of them present only once. The receptor was isolated from a human donor in good health (CMV status not recorded). Some clones in this sample may be carry-over from other donors' samples. The V and J genes are TRBV6-2 or TRBV6-3 and TRBJ2-1; 7 positions agree with TRBD2. The sequencing input was PBMCs. The DNA of the CDR3 is TGTGCCAGCAGTTACTCACGAGGAACAGCGGGATTGTACAATGAGCAGTTCTTC. It yields the protein CASSYSRGTAGLYNEQFF.